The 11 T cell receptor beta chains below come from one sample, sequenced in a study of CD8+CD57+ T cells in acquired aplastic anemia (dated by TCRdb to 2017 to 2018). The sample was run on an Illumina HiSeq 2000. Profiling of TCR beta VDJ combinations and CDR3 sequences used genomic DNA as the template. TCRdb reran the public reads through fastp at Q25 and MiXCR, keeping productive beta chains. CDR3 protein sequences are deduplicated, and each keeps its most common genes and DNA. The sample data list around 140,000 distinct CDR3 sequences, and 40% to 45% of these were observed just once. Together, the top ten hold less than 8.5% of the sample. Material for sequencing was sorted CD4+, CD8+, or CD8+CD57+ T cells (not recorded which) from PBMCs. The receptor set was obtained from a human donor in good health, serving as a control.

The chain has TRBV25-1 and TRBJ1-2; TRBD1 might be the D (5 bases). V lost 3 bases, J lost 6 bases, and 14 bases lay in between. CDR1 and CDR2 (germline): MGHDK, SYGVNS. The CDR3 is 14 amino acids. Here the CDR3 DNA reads TGTGCCAGCAGTGAGTCGGGGGACGATCATGGCTACACCTTC. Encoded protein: CASSESGDDHGYTF.

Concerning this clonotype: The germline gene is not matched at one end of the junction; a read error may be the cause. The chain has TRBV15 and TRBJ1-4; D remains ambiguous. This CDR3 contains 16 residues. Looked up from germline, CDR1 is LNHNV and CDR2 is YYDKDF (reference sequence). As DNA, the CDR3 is TGTGCCACCAGCAGAGAGGACTTCCGTATAGTGGAAAAACTGTTTTTC. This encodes CATSREDFRIVEKLFF.

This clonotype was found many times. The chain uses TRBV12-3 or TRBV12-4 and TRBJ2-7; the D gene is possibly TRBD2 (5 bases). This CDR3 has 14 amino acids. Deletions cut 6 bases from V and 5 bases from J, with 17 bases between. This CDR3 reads CASSRVGVLHEQYF. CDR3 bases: TGTGCCAGCAGCCGCGTCGGGGTGTTACACGAGCAGTACTTC.

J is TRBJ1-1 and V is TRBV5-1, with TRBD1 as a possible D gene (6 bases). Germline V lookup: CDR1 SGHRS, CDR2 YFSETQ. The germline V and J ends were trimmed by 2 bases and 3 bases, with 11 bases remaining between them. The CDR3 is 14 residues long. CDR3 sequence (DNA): TGCGCCAGCAGCTTTAGGGAGGGGGACACTGAAGCTTTCTTT. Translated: CASSFREGDTEAFF. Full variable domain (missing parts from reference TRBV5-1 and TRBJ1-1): KAGVTQTPRYLIKTRGQQVTLSCSPISGHRSVSWYQQTPGQGLQFLFEYFSETQRNKGNFPGRFSGRQFSNSRSEMNVSTLELGDSALYLCASSFREGDTEAFFGQGTRLTVV.

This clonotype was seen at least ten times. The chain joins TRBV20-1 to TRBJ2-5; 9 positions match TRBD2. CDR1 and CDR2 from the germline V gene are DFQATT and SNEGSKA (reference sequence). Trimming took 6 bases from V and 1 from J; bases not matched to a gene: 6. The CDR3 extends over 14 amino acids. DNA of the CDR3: TGCAGTGCAGACCTAGCGGGGACCCAAGAGACCCAGTACTTC. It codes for CSADLAGTQETQYF.

CDR3 amino acids: CASSPQTGGHTEAFF. Written as DNA, the CDR3 is TGTGCCAGCAGTCCCCAGACAGGGGGCCACACTGAAGCTTTCTTT. The chain combines TRBV19 with TRBJ1-1; 10 bases are a match to TRBD1. CDR1 is LNHDA, CDR2 SQIVND, per germline (reference sequence). CDR3 length equals 15 residues. Trimming at V came to 9 bases and at J to 3 bases, leaving 10 bases not matched to a gene. Full variable domain (rest looked up from reference TRBV19 and TRBJ1-1): DGGITQSPKYLFRKEGQNVTLSCEQNLNHDAMYWYRQDPGQGLRLIYYSQIVNDFQKGDIAEGYSVSREKKESFPLTVTSAQKNPTAFYLCASSPQTGGHTEAFFGQGTRLTVV.

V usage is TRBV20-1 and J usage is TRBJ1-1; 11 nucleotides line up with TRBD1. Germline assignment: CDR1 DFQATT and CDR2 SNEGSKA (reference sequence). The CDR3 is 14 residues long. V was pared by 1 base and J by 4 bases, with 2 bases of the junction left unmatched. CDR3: CSARAGTGGTEAFF. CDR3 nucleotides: TGCAGTGCTAGAGCTGGGACAGGGGGCACTGAAGCTTTCTTT.

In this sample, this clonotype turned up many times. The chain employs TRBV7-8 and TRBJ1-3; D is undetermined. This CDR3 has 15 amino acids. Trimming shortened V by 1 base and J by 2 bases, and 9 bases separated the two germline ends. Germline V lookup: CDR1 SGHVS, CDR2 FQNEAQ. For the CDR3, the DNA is TGTGCCAGCAGCTTAGACGCCGGTCCTGGAAACACCATATATTTT. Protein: CASSLDAGPGNTIYF.

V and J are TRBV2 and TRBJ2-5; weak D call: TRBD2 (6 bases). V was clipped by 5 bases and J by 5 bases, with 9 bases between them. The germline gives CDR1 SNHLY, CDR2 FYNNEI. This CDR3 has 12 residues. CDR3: CASSLEGETQYF. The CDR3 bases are TGTGCCAGCAGTCTGGAGGGGGAGACCCAGTACTTC.

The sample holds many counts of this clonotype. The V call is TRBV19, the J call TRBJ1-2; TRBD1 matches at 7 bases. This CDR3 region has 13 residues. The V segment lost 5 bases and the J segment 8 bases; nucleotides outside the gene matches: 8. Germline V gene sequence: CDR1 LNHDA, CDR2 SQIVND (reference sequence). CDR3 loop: CASSLTGDVGYTF. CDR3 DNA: TGTGCCAGTAGTTTAACAGGGGATGTCGGCTACACCTTC.

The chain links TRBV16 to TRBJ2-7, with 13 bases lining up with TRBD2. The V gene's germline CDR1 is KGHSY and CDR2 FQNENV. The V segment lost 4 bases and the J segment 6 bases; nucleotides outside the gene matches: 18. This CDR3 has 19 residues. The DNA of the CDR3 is TGTGCCAGCAGCCCCAGGGCGGGACTAGCGGGAAGGGGTAACAGCGAGCAGTACTTC. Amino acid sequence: CASSPRAGLAGRGNSEQYF.